The 25 T cell receptor beta chains in this list originate from one sample, sequenced in a study of T cell responses to AZD1222 COVID-19 vaccine. Clones were read by immunoSEQ multiplex PCR, and TCRdb kept only the in-frame ones, dropping some. The sample includes about 180,000 clones, around 94% of them seen just once. Sequences were derived from peripheral blood, sampled 28 days after the second AZD1222 dose. The receptors shown here come from an adult who received the AZD1222 COVID-19 vaccine.

The chain recombines TRBV24-1 with TRBJ2-5, with TRBD2 matching 7 bases. With V trimmed by 3 bases and J by 4 bases, 10 bases remained unmatched. Germline V gene sequence: CDR1 KGHDR, CDR2 SFDVKD. This CDR3 comprises 16 residues. The CDR3 is CATSDAGTTRSETQYF. CDR3 in DNA: TGTGCCACCAGTGATGCCGGGACTACTCGTTCAGAGACCCAGTACTTC.

The V and J genes are TRBV2 and TRBJ1-3; D might be TRBD1 (6 bases). V lost 6 bases to trimming and J lost 0 bases, with 9 bases between them. The CDR3 spans 14 residues. Germline values: CDR1 SNHLY, CDR2 FYNNEI. CDR3 DNA sequence: TGTGCCAGCAGGGACAGTACCTCTGGAAACACCATATATTTT. Translation: CASRDSTSGNTIYF.

This chain links TRBV7-9 with TRBJ1-6; D perhaps matches TRBD1 (5 bases). Germline V CDR1 and CDR2: SEHNR, FQNEAQ (reference sequence). V was trimmed by 4 bases and J by 7 bases, leaving 14 bases between them. There are 15 residues in the CDR3. The CDR3 sequence: CASSSLGVGNSPLHF. DNA of the CDR3: TGTGCCAGCAGCTCCCTGGGGGTAGGGAATTCACCCCTCCACTTT.

This chain joins TRBV28 and TRBJ1-2; 7 positions match TRBD1. The CDR3 runs to 16 residues. Per germline, CDR1 MDHEN and CDR2 SYDVKM. Losses at the gene ends were 2 bases for V and 4 bases for J; bases not matched to a gene: 10. The CDR3 region has the DNA TGTGCCAGCAGTTTAGTCCCACAGGGGTATAGCTATGGCTACACCTTC. Its protein product is CASSLVPQGYSYGYTF.

The J gene is TRBJ2-7, the V gene TRBV28; D might be TRBD2 (5 bases). This CDR3 is 13 amino acids long. The V end lost 5 bases, the J end lost 6 bases, and 14 bases lay between the germline ends. Germline values: CDR1 MDHEN, CDR2 SYDVKM. The CDR3 DNA reads as TGTGCCAGCAGTCCCCTCCGTCGGGGCGAGCAGTACTTC. Translation gives CASSPLRRGEQYF.

The chain has TRBV20-1 and TRBJ2-2; 10 bases map to TRBD2. Germline CDR1 is DFQATT and CDR2 is SNEGSKA (reference sequence). V lost 3 bases to trimming and J lost 7 bases; unmatched junction nucleotides: 8. CDR3 length equals 15 residues. CDR3 DNA sequence: TGCAGTGCTAGTCCCCTAGCGGGGGAAATCGGGGAGCTGTTTTTT. It is translated as CSASPLAGEIGELFF.

The chain joins TRBV6-5 to TRBJ2-7; 7 bases agree with TRBD2. Unmatched junction bases numbered 7, after V lost 6 bases and J lost 5 bases. The CDR3 covers 13 residues. Germline V gene sequence: CDR1 MNHEY, CDR2 SVGAGI. The CDR3 reads CASSGGSSDEQYF. CDR3 nucleotide sequence: TGTGCCAGCAGCGGCGGGAGTTCCGACGAGCAGTACTTC.

The chain links TRBV28 to TRBJ2-7; 10 nucleotides line up with TRBD1. The CDR3 consists of 14 residues. CDR1 is MDHEN and CDR2 is SYDVKM in the germline V gene. The ends lost 6 bases at V and 2 bases at J; junction bases unmatched: 4. The CDR3, as DNA: TGTGCCAGCAGGGGGACAGGGGACACCTACGAGCAGTACTTC. It codes for CASRGTGDTYEQYF.

The chain employs TRBV6-5 and TRBJ1-1, with D possibly being TRBD1 (6 bases). Germline-derived CDR1 and CDR2 are MNHEY and SVGAGI. The CDR3 totals 13 residues. Trimming took off 7 bases at V and 1 base at J, with 10 bases between the two ends. CDR3 protein: CASMGHPNTEAFF. The CDR3 region has the DNA TGTGCCAGCATGGGACACCCGAACACTGAAGCTTTCTTT.

This clone came up once. CDR3: CASTRLGAGELFF. The CDR3 DNA reads as TGTGCCAGCACGAGGCTAGGGGCCGGGGAGCTGTTTTTT. This chain uses TRBV9 with TRBJ2-2; the D gene is possibly TRBD1 (5 bases). CDR3 length: 13 residues. Germline V gene data show CDR1 as SGDLS and CDR2 as YYNGEE. Trimming shortened V by 6 bases and J by 6 bases, and 12 bases separated the two germline ends.

The gene calls are TRBV19 and TRBJ1-5; D might be TRBD1 (6 bases). The V gene's germline CDR1 is LNHDA and CDR2 SQIVND (reference sequence). The CDR3 is made up of 19 amino acids. The germline V and J ends were trimmed by 6 bases and 9 bases, with 33 bases remaining between them. The CDR3 is CASRESTGRGTPETRPQHF. CDR3 nucleotides: TGTGCCAGTAGGGAATCAACAGGGCGGGGTACCCCTGAAACAAGGCCCCAGCATTTT. The variable domain in full, with the rest retrieved from reference TRBV19 and TRBJ1-5, is DGGITQSPKYLFRKEGQNVTLSCEQNLNHDAMYWYRQDPGQGLRLIYYSQIVNDFQKGDIAEGYSVSREKKESFPLTVTSAQKNPTAFYLCASRESTGRGTPETRPQHFGDGTRLSIL.

The CDR3 region is CASSFITGEATNEKLFF. CDR3 DNA: TGTGCCAGCAGTTTTATAACAGGGGAAGCAACTAATGAAAAACTGTTTTTT. The rearrangement joins TRBV28 to TRBJ1-4; 7 nucleotides align to TRBD1. The CDR3 extends over 17 amino acids. Germline V gene lookup returns CDR1 MDHEN and CDR2 SYDVKM. J lost 0 bases, V lost 3 bases, and 7 bases had no gene match.

The chain joins TRBV15 to TRBJ2-5; the D is unclear. With 5 bases removed from V and 5 bases from J, the gap between germline ends came to 9 bases. The CDR3 runs to 12 residues. Germline CDR1 LNHNV, CDR2 YYDKDF (reference sequence). The CDR3 is CATSGPWETQYF. The CDR3 bases are TGTGCCACCAGCGGGCCCTGGGAGACCCAGTACTTC.

V usage is TRBV12-3 or TRBV12-4 and J usage is TRBJ1-6; D not resolved. The CDR3 consists of 12 residues. V lost 2 bases to trimming and J lost 12 bases, with 8 bases between them. The CDR3 sequence is CASSLTHGPLHF. CDR3 DNA sequence: TGTGCCAGCAGTTTAACCCACGGACCCCTCCACTTT.

V gene TRBV4-3 combines with J gene TRBJ1-2; D possibly corresponds to TRBD1 (5 bases). Deletions cut 0 bases from V and 8 bases from J, with 22 bases between. The CDR3 totals 17 residues. Germline assignment: CDR1 LGHNA and CDR2 YSLEER. This CDR3 reads CASSQDRFGGDRGGYTF. CDR3 DNA sequence: TGCGCCAGCAGCCAAGATCGGTTCGGGGGGGATCGTGGCGGCTACACCTTC.

V usage is TRBV29-1 and J usage is TRBJ1-1, with TRBD1 identical over 7 bases. The junction had 5 bases not matched to a gene; V was cut back by 2 bases and J by 2 bases. Germline CDR1 is SQVTM and CDR2 is ANQGSEA. The CDR3 spans 14 residues. The CDR3 coding sequence is TGCAGCGTTGAACCACAGGGGACCAACACTGAAGCTTTCTTT. Translated, it gives CSVEPQGTNTEAFF.

This clone was detected once. The chain is built from TRBV6-5 and TRBJ2-2, with D unclear. Trimming left V 1 base short and J 5 bases short, with 5 bases between. Germline V lookup: CDR1 MNHEY, CDR2 SVGAGI. The CDR3 extends over 13 amino acids. CDR3 sequence reads: CASSYFGTGELFF. The CDR3 bases are TGTGCCAGCAGTTACTTTGGGACCGGGGAGCTGTTTTTT.

V and J are TRBV18 and TRBJ2-5; D gene uncertain. CDR3 size: 14 residues. From germline, CDR1 is KGHSH and CDR2 LQKENI. V was clipped by 2 bases and J by 4 bases, with 11 bases between them. CDR3: CASSPSMVRETQYF. The CDR3 coding sequence is TGTGCCAGCTCACCATCAATGGTCCGAGAGACCCAGTACTTC.

A word on this clone: Other DNA sequences in this specimen translate into the identical CDR3. The chain links TRBV7-2 to TRBJ2-3; TRBD2 matches 13 bases. This CDR3 is 16 amino acids long. Germline CDR1 and CDR2: SGHTA and FQGNSA. After removal of 5 bases from V and 1 base from J, the junction contained 3 bases not matched to a gene. CDR3 loop: CASSLGLAGGTDTQYF. The CDR3 region has the DNA TGTGCCAGCAGCCTTGGACTAGCGGGGGGCACAGATACGCAGTATTTT. The variable domain in full, with the rest retrieved from reference TRBV7-2 and TRBJ2-3, is GAGVSQSPSNKVTEKGKDVELRCDPISGHTALYWYRQSLGQGLEFLIYFQGNSAPDKSGLPSDRFSAERTGGSVSTLTIQRTQQEDSAVYLCASSLGLAGGTDTQYFGPGTRLTVL.

The rearrangement links TRBV5-6 to TRBJ1-1; D remains unclear. The V and J ends lost 5 bases and 10 bases respectively, with 12 bases between them. Germline-derived CDR1 and CDR2 are SGHDT and YYEEEE. This CDR3 region has 11 residues. CDR3 sequence reads: CASRSGDRAFF. CDR3 DNA: TGTGCCAGCAGGTCAGGTGATAGAGCTTTCTTT.

A few counts support this clone. The same CDR3 arises from other DNA sequences in this sample as well. The rearrangement joins TRBV14 to TRBJ2-7; D not certain. V lost 2 bases and J 6 bases, leaving 5 bases between the germline ends. This CDR3 region has 11 residues. CDR1 and CDR2 (germline): SGHDN, FVKESK. DNA for the CDR3: TGTGCCAGCAGCCAACGCCTCGAGCAGTACTTC. It encodes CASSQRLEQYF. Filled out from reference TRBV14 and TRBJ2-7, the complete variable domain reads EAGVTQFPSHSVIEKGQTVTLRCDPISGHDNLYWYRRVMGKEIKFLLHFVKESKQDESGMPNNRFLAERTGGTYSTLKVQPAELEDSGVYFCASSQRLEQYFGPGTRLTVT.

V and J are TRBV5-1 and TRBJ2-3; 7 bases align to TRBD2. CDR1 and CDR2 (germline): SGHRS, YFSETQ. After removal of 4 bases from V and 5 bases from J, the junction contained 10 bases not matched to a gene. The CDR3 has 15 amino acids. As DNA, the CDR3 is TGCGCCAGCAGCCGGCCGGGCGGGGGTGGAGATACGCAGTATTTT. As protein: CASSRPGGGGDTQYF.

The rearrangement uses TRBV3-1 (or the pseudogene TRBV3-2) and TRBJ1-6; D ambiguous. Germline-derived CDR1 and CDR2 are LGHDT and YNNKEL (reference sequence). V was pared by 1 base and J by 10 bases, with 8 bases between. This CDR3 region has 13 residues. This CDR3 reads CASSQVGESPLHF. The CDR3 DNA reads as TGTGCCAGCAGCCAAGTTGGGGAGTCACCCCTCCACTTT.

This chain links TRBV19 with TRBJ1-1, with D tentatively TRBD1 (5 bases). V shed 6 bases and J shed 2 bases, with 10 bases lying between them. The germline V gene encodes CDR1 LNHDA and CDR2 SQIVND (reference sequence). This CDR3 is 13 amino acids long. CDR3 coding DNA: TGTGCCAGTAGCGTTCGGGACAACACTGAAGCTTTCTTT. This sequence encodes CASSVRDNTEAFF.

The gene calls are TRBV7-7 and TRBJ2-3, with 9 positions matching TRBD1. The V segment lost 0 bases and the J segment 4 bases; nucleotides outside the gene matches: 2. Germline V gene lookup returns CDR1 SSHAT and CDR2 FNYEAQ (reference sequence). This CDR3 has 15 residues. In DNA form, the CDR3 reads TGTGCCAGCAGCTTAGCGACAGGGGGTTCAGATACGCAGTATTTT. It codes for CASSLATGGSDTQYF.